This record concerns one T cell receptor beta chain sequence. This specimen belongs to a study of immune cell composition in non-small cell lung cancer. The CDR3 extends over 15 amino acids. J lost 6 bases, V lost 1 base, and 3 bases had no gene match. Germline values: CDR1 SGHTA, CDR2 FQGTGA. Normal lung was taken at the farthest possible site, at least 3 cm from tumour. Some clones are missing from TCRdb's copy, which holds only in-frame ones; the method was immunoSEQ multiplex PCR. The table includes about 3,400 clones, roughly 84% detected once. Sequencing was performed on non-adjacent lung tissue. The TCR was taken from a human donor with non-small cell lung cancer. V usage is TRBV7-3 and J usage is TRBJ2-1, with TRBD1 matching over 10 bases. Here the CDR3 DNA reads TGTGCCAGCAGCTTAATTGGGACAGGGGTCAATGAGCAGTTCTTC. It encodes CASSLIGTGVNEQFF.